The present T cell receptor (beta chain) was sequenced within a study of blood T cell repertoires in COVID-19 (dated by TCRdb to the early 2020s). About the investigation overall: Samples covering the acute and convalescent phases of COVID-19 were provided by collaborators in the United States, Italy and Spain. Samples came from the ongoing ImmuneRACE study (first 160 participants) plus 1,254 subjects from 6 global collaborators. HLA class I and class II types, where available, came from metadata supplied by the sample provider rather than from assay-based typing. The material from the prospective study consisted of cDNA or gDNA derived from T cells, B-cell-depleted T cells, or PBMCs. The repertoires were made available in a free public database intended to serve as a resource for research on the immune response to SARS-CoV-2. Deeply sampled blood TCRbeta repertoires from subjects exposed to, actively infected with, or recovered from COVID-19 were included in the dataset. A de-identified subject ID, COVID-19 status, age in years and sex were almost always included in the sample metadata. Summary of the overall study and its limitations: The amount of clinical and demographic metadata varied by source and participant and was provided uncurated.

As to this clone: Its antigen specificity is not known. No much larger clonotype is one base removed from it; base qualities were not supplied.

The collaborating institutions used their own protocols to collect whole blood in K2EDTA tubes. For TCRbeta analysis, collaborator samples were shipped as frozen whole blood, as isolated PBMCs, or as DNA extracted from either sample type. The CDR3, from cysteine to phenylalanine, totals 14 residues. The sequence is cut down to CDR3 DNA, 42 bases in frame from base 1. At the junction V is shortened by 4 bases and J by 4 bases; bases outside the gene matches: 3. According to the germline V gene, CDR1 reads MGHRA and CDR2 reads YSYEKL. TCRbeta CDR3 regions were amplified from genomic DNA by means of the immunoSEQ Assay, a bias-controlled multiplex PCR. In the original analysis: The number of nucleated cells in each sample was estimated from the amplification of reference gene primers within the assay. To quantify the absolute abundance of each unique TCRbeta CDR3 rearrangement, sequence reads were collapsed and filtered. For each sample, productive Simpson clonality was calculated as the square root of Simpson's diversity index over productive rearrangements. The clones in this table, taken by TCRdb from immuneACCESS, are in-frame only. Not every clone is retained; where verified, under half of the shortfall comes from an unresolved V gene, and the cause of the rest is unknown. V and J calls and clone size are given by that table; D and trimming were obtained from the DNA. The sample table holds over 50,000 clones, of which 85% to 90% were seen once. The biggest ten clones account for under 30% of the sample.

Sample: peripheral blood. The V gene is TRBV4-1 and the J gene is TRBJ2-3; a stretch of 9 junction bases matches TRBD1. The TCR comes from a human donor in a cohort sampled during active COVID-19. Here the CDR3 is given as CASSRTGGADTQYF. The DNA reads as follows: TGCGCCAGCAGCCGTACAGGGGGCGCAGATACGCAGTATTTT.